Shown below are 6 T cell receptor beta chains from a single sample sequenced in a study of blood T cell repertoires in COVID-19. TCRdb's table, derived via immunoSEQ multiplex PCR, lists solely in-frame clones and lacks some. Here the sample spans about 130,000 clones, 79% being singletons. The sample consisted of peripheral blood. These receptors all come from a woman in her 70s with COVID-19, enrolled during active disease.

The chain has TRBV7-3 and TRBJ2-3; D is unresolved. The CDR3 totals 15 residues. Germline CDR1 reads SGHTA; CDR2 reads FQGTGA. V was trimmed by 3 bases and J by 2 bases, leaving 12 bases between them. The CDR3: CASSFFGQTTDTQYF. CDR3 nucleotide sequence: TGTGCCAGCAGCTTTTTTGGGCAGACCACAGATACGCAGTATTTT.

The rearrangement links TRBV6-1 to TRBJ1-5; 10 bases align to TRBD1. Germline assignment: CDR1 MNHNS and CDR2 SASEGT. The CDR3 has 18 amino acids. V was clipped by 2 bases and J by 9 bases; unmatched bases: 16. CDR3 in DNA: TGTGCCAGCAGTGAAAACCGGGACAGGGGCCGTTGGGGGCGGCCCCAGCATTTT. Residues: CASSENRDRGRWGRPQHF.

V is TRBV30 and J is TRBJ1-2, with a tentative D call TRBD1 (5 bases). The length of the CDR3 is 15 residues. Trimming shortened V by 3 bases and J by 4 bases, and 18 bases separated the two germline ends. CDR1 GTSNPN and CDR2 SVGIG come from the germline V gene (reference sequence). CDR3 sequence: CAWRRDGVPGYGYTF. For the CDR3, the DNA is TGTGCCTGGAGGCGGGACGGAGTCCCCGGCTATGGCTACACCTTC.

This rearrangement joins TRBV28 to TRBJ1-1; possible D gene TRBD1, 6 bases. The V gene's germline CDR1 is MDHEN and CDR2 SYDVKM. The CDR3 contains 18 residues. Trimming stripped 3 bases from V and 5 bases from J, with 25 bases between. CDR3 in amino acids: CASSFQPTRTAEETEAFF. DNA for the CDR3: TGTGCCAGCAGTTTCCAACCCACGAGGACAGCTGAAGAAACTGAAGCTTTCTTT.

The rearrangement uses TRBV4-2 and TRBJ2-1; D unresolved. V lost 5 bases to trimming and J lost 0 bases, with 23 bases between them. Germline V lookup: CDR1 LGHNA, CDR2 YNFKEQ. This CDR3 region has 19 residues. For the CDR3, the DNA is TGTGCCAGCAGCTCCAGCATGGGCAATGCCCTTAGCTCCTACAATGAGCAGTTCTTC. This translates into CASSSSMGNALSSYNEQFF.

The chain links TRBV6-5 to TRBJ2-3, with D possibly matching TRBD1 (6 bases). This CDR3 is 14 amino acids long. Deletions cut 7 bases from V and 2 bases from J, with 13 bases between. The V gene's germline CDR1 is MNHEY and CDR2 SVGAGI. CDR3 residues: CASTRSGDTDTQYF. The CDR3 region has the DNA TGTGCCAGCACGAGGTCAGGGGACACAGATACGCAGTATTTT.